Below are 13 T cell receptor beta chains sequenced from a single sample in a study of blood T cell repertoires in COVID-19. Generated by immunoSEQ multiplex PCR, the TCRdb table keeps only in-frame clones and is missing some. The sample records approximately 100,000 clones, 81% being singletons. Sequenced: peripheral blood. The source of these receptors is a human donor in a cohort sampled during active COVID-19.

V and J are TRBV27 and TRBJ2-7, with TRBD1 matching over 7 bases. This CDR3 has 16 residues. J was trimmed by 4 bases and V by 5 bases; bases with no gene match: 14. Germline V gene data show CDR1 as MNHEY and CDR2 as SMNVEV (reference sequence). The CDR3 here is CASSPLTGRRRYEQYF. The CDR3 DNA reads TGTGCCAGCAGTCCCCTGACAGGGAGAAGGAGGTACGAGCAGTACTTC.

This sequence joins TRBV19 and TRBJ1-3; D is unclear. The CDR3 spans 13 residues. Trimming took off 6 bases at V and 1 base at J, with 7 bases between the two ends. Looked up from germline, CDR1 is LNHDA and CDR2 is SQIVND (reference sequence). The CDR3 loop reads CASSLQSGNTIYF. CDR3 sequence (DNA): TGTGCCAGTAGCCTTCAGTCTGGAAACACCATATATTTT.

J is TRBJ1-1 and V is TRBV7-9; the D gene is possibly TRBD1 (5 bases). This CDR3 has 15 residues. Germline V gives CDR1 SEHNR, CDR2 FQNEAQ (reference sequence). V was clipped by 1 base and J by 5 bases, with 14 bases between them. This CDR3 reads CASSLEAGSRTEAFF. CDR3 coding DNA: TGTGCCAGCAGCTTAGAGGCAGGGTCTCGGACTGAAGCTTTCTTT.

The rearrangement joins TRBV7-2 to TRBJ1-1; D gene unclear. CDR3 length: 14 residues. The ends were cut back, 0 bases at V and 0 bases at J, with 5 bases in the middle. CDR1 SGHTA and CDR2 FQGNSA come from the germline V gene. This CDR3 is CASSLAEMNTEAFF. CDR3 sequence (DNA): TGTGCCAGCAGCTTAGCGGAGATGAACACTGAAGCTTTCTTT.

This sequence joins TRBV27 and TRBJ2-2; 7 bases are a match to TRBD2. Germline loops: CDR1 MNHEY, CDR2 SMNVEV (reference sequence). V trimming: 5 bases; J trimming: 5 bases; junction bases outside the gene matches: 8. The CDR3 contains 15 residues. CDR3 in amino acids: CASSPGLGRTGELFF. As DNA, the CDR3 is TGTGCCAGCAGTCCCGGACTAGGTCGTACCGGGGAGCTGTTTTTT.

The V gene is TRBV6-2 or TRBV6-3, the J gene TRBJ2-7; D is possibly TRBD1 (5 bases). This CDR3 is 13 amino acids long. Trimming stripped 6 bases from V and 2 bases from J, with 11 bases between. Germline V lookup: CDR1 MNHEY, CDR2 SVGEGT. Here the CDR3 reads CASSSLGPYEQYF. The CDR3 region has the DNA TGTGCCAGCAGCTCCTTGGGGCCCTACGAGCAGTACTTC.

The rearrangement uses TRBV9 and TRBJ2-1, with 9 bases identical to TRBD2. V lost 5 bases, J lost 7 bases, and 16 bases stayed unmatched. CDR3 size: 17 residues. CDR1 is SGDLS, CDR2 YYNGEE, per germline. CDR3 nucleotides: TGTGCCAGCAGTGAAACAAGGACGCGGGGGGGCCTAAATGAGCAGTTCTTC. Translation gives CASSETRTRGGLNEQFF.

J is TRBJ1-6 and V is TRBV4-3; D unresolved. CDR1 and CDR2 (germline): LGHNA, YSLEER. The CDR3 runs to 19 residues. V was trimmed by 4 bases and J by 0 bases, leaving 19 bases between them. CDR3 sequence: CASSPTSLRGSSYNSPLHF. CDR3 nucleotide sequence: TGCGCCAGCAGCCCAACCTCCTTACGGGGAAGCTCCTATAATTCACCCCTCCACTTT.

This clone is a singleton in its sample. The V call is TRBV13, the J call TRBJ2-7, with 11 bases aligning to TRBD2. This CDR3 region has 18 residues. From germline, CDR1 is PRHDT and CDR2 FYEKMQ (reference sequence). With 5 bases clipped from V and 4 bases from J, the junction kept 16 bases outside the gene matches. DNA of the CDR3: TGTGCCAGCAGCGGATCCGGGACTAGCGGACATCTGACTTACGAGCAGTACTTC. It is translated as CASSGSGTSGHLTYEQYF.

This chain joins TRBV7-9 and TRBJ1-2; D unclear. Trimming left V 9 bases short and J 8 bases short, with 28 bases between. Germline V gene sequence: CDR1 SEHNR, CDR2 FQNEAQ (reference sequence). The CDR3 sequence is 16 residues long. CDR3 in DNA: TGTGCCAGTACGCATGAAGAGCCACTCCCGGTCGAGGGCTACACCTTC. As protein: CASTHEEPLPVEGYTF.

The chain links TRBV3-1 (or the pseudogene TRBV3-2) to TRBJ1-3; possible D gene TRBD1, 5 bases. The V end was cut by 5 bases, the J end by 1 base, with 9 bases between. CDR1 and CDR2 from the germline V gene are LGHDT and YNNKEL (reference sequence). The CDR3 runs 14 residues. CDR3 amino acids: CASSKGESGNTIYF. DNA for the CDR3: TGTGCCAGCAGCAAAGGGGAGTCTGGAAACACCATATATTTT.

CDR3 sequence: CASSQETIGLAGYNEQFF. CDR3 DNA sequence: TGCGCCAGCAGCCAAGAAACAATCGGACTAGCGGGATACAATGAGCAGTTCTTC. The V and J genes are TRBV4-1 and TRBJ2-1; TRBD2 matches at 12 bases. CDR1 MGHRA and CDR2 YSYEKL come from the germline V gene. V trimming: 0 bases; J trimming: 4 bases; junction bases outside the gene matches: 7. This CDR3 comprises 18 residues.

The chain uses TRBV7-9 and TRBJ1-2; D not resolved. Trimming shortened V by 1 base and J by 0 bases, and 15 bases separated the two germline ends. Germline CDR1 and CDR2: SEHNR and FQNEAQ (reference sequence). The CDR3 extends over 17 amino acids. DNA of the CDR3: TGTGCCAGCAGCTTAGAGAAGAGGAGGACTCCTAACTATGGCTACACCTTC. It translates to CASSLEKRRTPNYGYTF.